Each of the 11 T cell receptor beta chains below was sequenced from the same sample in a study of blood T cell repertoires in COVID-19. Clones were read by immunoSEQ multiplex PCR, and TCRdb kept only the in-frame ones, dropping some. The sample includes approximately 200,000 clones, more than 85% of them seen just once. The specimen was peripheral blood. Receptor source: a man aged 25-40 years with acute or convalescent COVID-19.

This clone showed up just once. V usage is TRBV7-8 and J usage is TRBJ2-5; maybe TRBD2 (6 bases). The V gene's germline CDR1 is SGHVS and CDR2 FQNEAQ. V shed 6 bases and J shed 2 bases, with 16 bases lying between them. This CDR3 comprises 15 residues. The chain's CDR3 is CASRKPGLTQETQYF. The CDR3 coding sequence is TGTGCCAGCAGGAAACCGGGACTCACACAAGAGACCCAGTACTTC.

The CDR3 DNA sequence: TGTGCCAGCAGCTTAGAACAGGGGGCTAGGGTGGGCTCCTACAATGAGCAGTTCTTC. Translating gives CASSLEQGARVGSYNEQFF. V is TRBV7-8 and J is TRBJ2-1; 9 bases match TRBD1. Germline CDR1 and CDR2: SGHVS and FQNEAQ. V lost 1 base, J lost 0 bases, and 10 bases stayed unmatched. The CDR3 is made up of 19 amino acids.

CDR3 coding DNA: TGTGCCACCAGCAGAGACAGGACTTATAGCAATCAGCCCCAGCATTTT. This sequence encodes CATSRDRTYSNQPQHF. The chain joins TRBV15 to TRBJ1-5, with D unresolved. Germline CDR1 and CDR2: LNHNV and YYDKDF (reference sequence). This CDR3 is built from 16 residues. Trimming removed 0 bases from V and 0 bases from J, with 9 bases in between.

The chain employs TRBV6-2 or TRBV6-3 and TRBJ2-1, with 12 bases lining up with TRBD1. CDR1 and CDR2 from the germline V gene are MNHEY and SVGEGT. V shed 2 bases, J shed 4 bases, and the junction held 6 bases outside the gene matches. This CDR3 comprises 17 residues. The CDR3 nucleotides are TGTGCCAGCAGTTACGCGGGACAGGGGGCAAGGTACAATGAGCAGTTCTTC. Amino acids: CASSYAGQGARYNEQFF.

This clone has a single count. The CDR3 protein is CASNPGRAGNTIYF. In DNA form, the CDR3 reads TGTGCCAGCAACCCGGGCAGGGCTGGAAACACCATATATTTT. The gene calls are TRBV25-1 and TRBJ1-3, with D possibly matching TRBD1 (5 bases). Germline CDR1 MGHDK, CDR2 SYGVNS. The CDR3 spans 14 residues. The V end was cut by 7 bases, the J end by 2 bases, with 12 bases between.

V usage is TRBV19 and J usage is TRBJ1-1; 7 nucleotides line up with TRBD1. CDR3 length: 13 residues. J gave up 11 bases and V 10 bases, and 16 bases lay outside the gene matches. From germline, CDR1 is LNHDA and CDR2 SQIVND (reference sequence). The CDR3 protein is CATGGQGGFPAFF. The CDR3 DNA is TGTGCCACTGGGGGGCAGGGGGGTTTCCCCGCTTTCTTT.

CDR3 amino acids: CASSRTGTGNTIYF. CDR3 nucleotide sequence: TGTGCCAGCAGCCGGACAGGGACTGGAAACACCATATATTTT. V usage is TRBV4-2 and J usage is TRBJ1-3, with 8 bases that match TRBD1. The CDR3 loop spans 14 amino acids. Germline V gives CDR1 LGHNA, CDR2 YNFKEQ. Unmatched junction bases numbered 1, after V lost 4 bases and J lost 2 bases.

V is TRBV6-1 and J is TRBJ1-1; a possible D gene is TRBD1 (6 bases). The CDR3 has 13 amino acids. Germline CDR1 reads MNHNS; CDR2 reads SASEGT. Trimming shortened V by 7 bases and J by 4 bases, and 13 bases separated the two germline ends. DNA for the CDR3: TGTGCCAGCAAAAAAACAGGGACCACTGAAGCTTTCTTT. It is translated as CASKKTGTTEAFF.

The CDR3 DNA follows: TGCGCCAGCAGCCGGGAAGGGACTGAAGCTTTCTTT. Protein sequence: CASSREGTEAFF. The chain links TRBV5-1 to TRBJ1-1; no firm D call. The V gene's germline CDR1 is SGHRS and CDR2 YFSETQ. The CDR3 is made up of 12 amino acids. The V gene lost 4 bases and the J gene lost 5 bases, with 9 bases spanning the gap.

V gene TRBV9 combines with J gene TRBJ2-2; D is possibly TRBD1 (6 bases). Germline loops: CDR1 SGDLS, CDR2 YYNGEE. The CDR3 sequence is 16 residues long. Deletions cut 2 bases from V and 0 bases from J, with 11 bases between. The CDR3 loop reads CASSVQGLSNTGELFF. CDR3 bases: TGTGCCAGCAGCGTGCAGGGGTTGTCGAACACCGGGGAGCTGTTTTTT. Filled out from reference TRBV9 and TRBJ2-2, the complete variable domain reads DSGVTQTPKHLITATGQRVTLRCSPRSGDLSVYWYQQSLDQGLQFLIQYYNGEERAKGNILERFSAQQFPDLHSELNLSSLELGDSALYFCASSVQGLSNTGELFFGEGSRLTVL.

V is TRBV29-1 and J is TRBJ2-1, with D tentatively TRBD2 (6 bases). The CDR3 is 13 amino acids. Germline V CDR1 and CDR2: SQVTM, ANQGSEA. V lost 8 bases, J lost 9 bases, and 20 bases lay in between. The CDR3 coding sequence is TGCAGCTTTGGGGTTGGCGGGATGACTGAGCAGTTCTTC. Translation gives CSFGVGGMTEQFF.